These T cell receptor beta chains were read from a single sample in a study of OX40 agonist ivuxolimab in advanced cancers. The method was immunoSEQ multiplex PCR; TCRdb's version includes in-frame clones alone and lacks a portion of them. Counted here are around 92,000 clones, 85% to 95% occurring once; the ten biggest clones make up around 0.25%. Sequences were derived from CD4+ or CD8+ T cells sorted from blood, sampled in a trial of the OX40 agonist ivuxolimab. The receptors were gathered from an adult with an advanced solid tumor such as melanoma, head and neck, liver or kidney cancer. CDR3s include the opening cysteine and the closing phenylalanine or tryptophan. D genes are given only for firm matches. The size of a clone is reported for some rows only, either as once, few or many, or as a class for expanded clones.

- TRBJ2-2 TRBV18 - CASSPPNTGELFF TGTGCCAGCTCACCACCGAACACCGGGGAGCTGTTTTTT
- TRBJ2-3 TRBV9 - CASSVSRRDNTQYF TGTGCCAGCAGCGTATCTAGGAGGGATAATACGCAGTATTTT
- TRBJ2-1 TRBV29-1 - CSVRENRYNEQFF TGCAGCGTCCGCGAAAACCGCTACAATGAGCAGTTCTTC
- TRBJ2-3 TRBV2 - CASTFTDTQYF TGTGCCAGCACCTTCACAGATACGCAGTATTTT
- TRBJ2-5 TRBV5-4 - CASSLAGTPKETQYF TGTGCCAGCAGCTTGGCCGGGACGCCAAAAGAGACCCAGTACTTC
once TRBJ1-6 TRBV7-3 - CASSDSYNSPLHF TGTGCCAGCAGCGACTCCTATAATTCACCCCTCCACTTT
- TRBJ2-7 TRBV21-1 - CASSNGRPYEQYF TGTGCCAGCAGCAATGGTAGGCCCTACGAGCAGTACTTC
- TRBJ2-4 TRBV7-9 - CASSLWAGETKNIQYF TGTGCCAGCAGCTTATGGGCAGGGGAGACCAAAAACATTCAGTACTTC
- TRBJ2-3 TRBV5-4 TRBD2 CASSLAPSGGAVDTQYF TGTGCCAGCAGCTTGGCCCCAAGCGGGGGGGCCGTAGATACGCAGTATTTT
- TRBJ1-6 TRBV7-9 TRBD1 CASSLADRASSPLHF TGTGCCAGCAGCTTAGCCGACAGGGCGAGCTCACCCCTCCACTTT
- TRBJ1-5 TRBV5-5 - CASTIVQPQHF TGTGCCAGCACCATCGTTCAGCCCCAGCATTTT
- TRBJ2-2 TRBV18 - CASSPFRLKGGELFF TGTGCCAGCTCACCATTTCGGCTGAAGGGCGGGGAGCTGTTTTTT
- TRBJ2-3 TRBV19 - CASSTSPSGRTTQYF TGTGCCAGTAGTACCTCCCCTTCCGGGAGAACTACGCAGTATTTT
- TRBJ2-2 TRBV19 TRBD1 CASSSARQGIDTGELFF TGTGCCAGTAGTTCTGCCCGACAGGGGATAGACACCGGGGAGCTGTTTTTT
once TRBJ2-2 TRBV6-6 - CASSNGQANTGELFF TGTGCCAGCAGTAATGGGCAGGCAAACACCGGGGAGCTGTTTTTT
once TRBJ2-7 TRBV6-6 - CASGRHTDYEQYF TGTGCCAGCGGCCGGCACACTGATTACGAGCAGTACTTC
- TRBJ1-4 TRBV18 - CASSPRVSTNEKLFF TGTGCCAGCTCACCACGGGTCTCAACTAATGAAAAACTGTTTTTT
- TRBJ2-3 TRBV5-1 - CASSLADSTDTQYF TGCGCCAGCAGCTTGGCGGATAGCACAGATACGCAGTATTTT
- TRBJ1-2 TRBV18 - CASSPIDNYGYTF TGTGCCAGCTCACCAATAGACAACTATGGCTACACCTTC
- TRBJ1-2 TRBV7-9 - CASSLADSPYGYTF TGTGCCAGCAGCTTAGCCGATTCACCCTATGGCTACACCTTC
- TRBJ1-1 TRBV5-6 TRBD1 CATLMRGRDTEAFF TGTGCCACCCTGATGAGGGGGCGGGACACTGAAGCTTTCTTT
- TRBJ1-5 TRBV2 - CASSERFGNQPQHF TGTGCCAGCAGTGAAAGGTTCGGGAATCAGCCCCAGCATTTT
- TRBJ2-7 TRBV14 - CASSQLMGLVQYF TGTGCCAGCAGCCAATTAATGGGCCTGGTGCAGTACTTC
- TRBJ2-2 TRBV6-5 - CASSTLGIGELFF TGTGCCAGCAGTACCCTAGGGATCGGGGAGCTGTTTTTT
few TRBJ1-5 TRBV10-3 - CAISGSNQPQHF TGTGCCATCAGTGGGAGCAATCAGCCCCAGCATTTT
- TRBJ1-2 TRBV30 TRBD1 CAWSVTTGEGGYTF TGTGCCTGGAGTGTGACCACAGGGGAGGGAGGCTACACCTTC
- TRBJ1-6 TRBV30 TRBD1 CAWSVEGQRNSPLHF TGTGCCTGGAGTGTCGAGGGACAGAGGAATTCACCCCTCCACTTT
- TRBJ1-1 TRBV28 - CASSQATEAFF TGTGCCAGCAGCCAGGCCACTGAAGCTTTCTTT
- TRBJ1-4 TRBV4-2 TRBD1 CASSQAQGVTNEKLFF TGTGCCAGCAGCCAAGCACAGGGGGTAACTAATGAAAAACTGTTTTTT
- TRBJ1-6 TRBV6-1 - CASSEQGLGISPLHF TGTGCCAGCAGTGAACAGGGGTTGGGTATCTCACCCCTCCACTTT
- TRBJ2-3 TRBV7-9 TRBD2 CASTPLAGPTDTQYF TGTGCCAGCACCCCACTAGCGGGGCCCACAGATACGCAGTATTTT
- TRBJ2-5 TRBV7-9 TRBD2 CASSRLAGGGETQYF TGTGCCAGCAGCCGACTAGCGGGGGGAGGAGAGACCCAGTACTTC
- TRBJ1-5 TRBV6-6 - CASKLGMEQPQHF TGTGCCAGCAAATTGGGAATGGAACAGCCCCAGCATTTT
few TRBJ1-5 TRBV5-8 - CASSGRQADQPQHF TGTGCCAGCAGCGGACGACAGGCGGATCAGCCCCAGCATTTT
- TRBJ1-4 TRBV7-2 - CASSLVGFCEKLFF TGTGCCAGCAGCTTAGTGGGGTTTTGTGAAAAACTGTTTTTT
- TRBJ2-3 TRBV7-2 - CASRGGGFRADTQYF TGTGCCAGCAGGGGCGGGGGCTTCCGGGCAGATACGCAGTATTTT
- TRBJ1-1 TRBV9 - CASGGSYTEAFF TGTGCCAGCGGCGGGAGTTACACTGAAGCTTTCTTT
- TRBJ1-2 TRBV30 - CAWSLGALYTF TGTGCCTGGAGCCTGGGCGCCCTCTACACCTTC
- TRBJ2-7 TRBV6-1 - CASSEVSGASSYEQYF TGTGCCAGCAGTGAAGTGTCAGGGGCCAGCTCCTACGAGCAGTACTTC
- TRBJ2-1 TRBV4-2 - CASSQVGEGANEQFF TGTGCCAGCAGCCAAGTAGGGGAGGGGGCCAATGAGCAGTTCTTC
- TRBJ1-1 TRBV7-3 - CASSLIRDTEAFF TGTGCCAGCAGCTTAATACGGGACACTGAAGCTTTCTTT
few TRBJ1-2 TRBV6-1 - CASSEGPGGGYGYTF TGTGCCAGCAGTGAAGGCCCGGGGGGCGGCTATGGCTACACCTTC
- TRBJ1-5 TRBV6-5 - CASSYSINSNQPQHF TGTGCCAGCAGTTACTCCATTAATAGCAATCAGCCCCAGCATTTT
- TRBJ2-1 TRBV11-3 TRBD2 CASSFFLAGGNEQFF TGTGCCAGCAGCTTTTTCCTAGCGGGAGGCAATGAGCAGTTCTTC
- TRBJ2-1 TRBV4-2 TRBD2 CASSQDRERGYNEQFF TGTGCCAGCAGCCAAGATCGGGAGCGGGGATACAATGAGCAGTTCTTC
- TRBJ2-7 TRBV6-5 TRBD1 CASSSDRSYEQYF TGTGCCAGCAGCTCGGACAGGTCCTACGAGCAGTACTTC